What follows are 18 T cell receptor beta chains derived from one specimen sequenced in a study of CD8+ T cells in alopecia areata. Sequencing templates came from extracted RNA that was reverse transcribed into cDNA. Using immunoSEQ multiplex PCR, the repertoire was profiled, and TCRdb retains in-frame clones only, with some absent. The sample consists of 100,000 to 150,000 clones, around 50% of them appearing once. The material sequenced was NKG2D-low CD8+ T cells sorted from blood. The receptors originated from a human donor with alopecia areata.

The chain carries TRBV6-4 and TRBJ2-3; 8 bases agree with TRBD1. Germline values: CDR1 MRHNA, CDR2 SNTAGT. The trim removed 7 bases at V and 9 bases at J, leaving 3 bases unmatched. This CDR3 is built from 11 residues. CDR3 loop: CASIGQGTQYF. The CDR3 DNA follows: TGTGCCAGCATCGGACAGGGAACGCAGTATTTT.

This clone was counted a few times. V usage is TRBV29-1 and J usage is TRBJ2-7, with TRBD1 identical over 7 bases. The CDR3 runs to 13 residues. Per germline, CDR1 SQVTM and CDR2 ANQGSEA. The ends lost 4 bases at V and 2 bases at J; junction bases unmatched: 5. The CDR3 nucleotides read TGCAGCGTTGTTAGCGACAGGGCCTACGAGCAGTACTTC. This gives the protein CSVVSDRAYEQYF.

This clone has just a few counts. This sequence joins TRBV28 and TRBJ2-3; the match to TRBD2 covers 8 bases. The CDR3 is 15 amino acids. The trim removed 7 bases at V and 2 bases at J, leaving 8 bases unmatched. Per the germline V gene, CDR1 is MDHEN and CDR2 is SYDVKM. The CDR3 region is CASTSGSGVTDTQYF. The DNA for the CDR3 is TGTGCCAGCACCTCGGGTAGCGGGGTCACAGATACGCAGTATTTT.

The gene calls are TRBV4-1 and TRBJ2-2; no clear D. CDR1 and CDR2 (germline): MGHRA, YSYEKL. The CDR3 spans 13 residues. The V and J ends lost 4 bases and 7 bases respectively, with 10 bases between them. This CDR3 is CASSPDWGGELFF. For the CDR3, the DNA is TGCGCCAGCAGCCCAGACTGGGGCGGGGAGCTGTTTTTT.

The chain is built from TRBV27 and TRBJ2-5, with D uncertain. The CDR3 runs to 14 residues. The V gene's germline CDR1 is MNHEY and CDR2 SMNVEV (reference sequence). V was pared by 5 bases and J by 2 bases, with 12 bases between. This chain's CDR3 is CASSPTARQETQYF. CDR3 DNA sequence: TGTGCCAGCAGTCCAACGGCCAGACAAGAGACCCAGTACTTC.

This clone was observed a few times. The DNA of the CDR3 is TGCAGCACACGACTAGCGGGAGAAGGCACAGATACGCAGTATTTT. It yields the protein CSTRLAGEGTDTQYF. This chain links TRBV29-1 with TRBJ2-3; 12 bases agree with TRBD2. J gave up 1 base and V 8 bases, and 7 bases lay outside the gene matches. The CDR3 contains 15 residues. Germline CDR1 and CDR2: SQVTM and ANQGSEA.

This chain uses TRBV11-2 with TRBJ1-1; the match to TRBD1 covers 8 bases. The junction had 5 bases not matched to a gene; V was cut back by 4 bases and J by 7 bases. This CDR3 spans 13 amino acids. Germline V gene sequence: CDR1 SGHAT, CDR2 FQNNGV. The CDR3 region has the DNA TGTGCCAGCAGCTACGGACAGGGAGGTGAAGCTTTCTTT. This encodes CASSYGQGGEAFF.

The V call is TRBV29-1, the J call TRBJ1-2; the D is unclear. Germline CDR1 reads SQVTM; CDR2 reads ANQGSEA. The CDR3 is 12 amino acids. The germline V and J ends were trimmed by 4 bases and 6 bases, with 12 bases remaining between them. CDR3 DNA sequence: TGCAGCGTTGCTCCGTCCCGGGATGGCTACACCTTC. Its translation is CSVAPSRDGYTF.

This chain joins TRBV15 and TRBJ2-7, with TRBD1 matching over 10 bases. The CDR3 sequence is 14 residues long. Trimming took 4 bases from V and 5 from J; bases not matched to a gene: 5. CDR1 LNHNV and CDR2 YYDKDF come from the germline V gene (reference sequence). The CDR3 coding sequence is TGTGCCACCAGCACCGGGACAGGGGCCGACGAGCAGTACTTC. Encoded protein: CATSTGTGADEQYF.

The chain recombines TRBV28 with TRBJ1-5; D is ambiguous. CDR1 and CDR2 (germline): MDHEN, SYDVKM. Trimming removed 5 bases at V and 7 bases at J, with 12 bases between. The CDR3 is made up of 13 amino acids. Here the CDR3 reads CASSPGFKQPQHF. For the CDR3, the DNA is TGTGCCAGCAGTCCGGGGTTCAAGCAGCCCCAGCATTTT. Using reference TRBV28 and TRBJ1-5 for the parts outside the CDR3, the full variable domain is DVKVTQSSRYLVKRTGEKVFLECVQDMDHENMFWYRQDPGLGLRLIYFSYDVKMKEKGDIPEGYSVSREKKERFSLILESASTNQTSMYLCASSPGFKQPQHFGDGTRLSIL.

The chain joins TRBV19 to TRBJ2-1; perhaps TRBD2 as D (6 bases). CDR1 and CDR2 (germline): LNHDA, SQIVND (reference sequence). V was shortened by 4 bases and J by 10 bases, with 11 bases between the two germline ends. The CDR3 extends over 12 amino acids. The CDR3 spells CASSSGTSEQFF. CDR3 sequence (DNA): TGTGCCAGTAGTAGCGGGACTTCAGAGCAGTTCTTC.

V gene TRBV28 combines with J gene TRBJ2-1, with 7 bases matching TRBD2. CDR1 MDHEN and CDR2 SYDVKM come from the germline V gene. CDR3 size: 12 residues. J lost 8 bases, V lost 6 bases, and 4 bases had no gene match. The CDR3 DNA sequence: TGTGCCAGCAGCTTAGCGGGTGATGAGCAGTTCTTC. Translating it yields CASSLAGDEQFF.

This clone was detected only a few times. This chain uses TRBV30 with TRBJ2-1; TRBD2 agrees at 11 bases. This CDR3 has 14 amino acids. Per germline, CDR1 GTSNPN and CDR2 SVGIG (reference sequence). The CDR3: CAGGSGRDYNEQFF. CDR3 sequence (DNA): TGTGCGGGGGGTAGCGGGAGGGACTACAATGAGCAGTTCTTC.

DNA of the CDR3: TGTGCCAGCAGTGACCACATGAACACTGAAGCTTTCTTT. This gives the protein CASSDHMNTEAFF. The V call is TRBV2, the J call TRBJ1-1, with D hard to call. CDR3 length: 13 residues. Between the trimmed V and J ends, which lost 3 bases and 0 bases, there was a span of 5 bases. CDR1 is SNHLY and CDR2 is FYNNEI in the germline V gene.

The J gene is TRBJ2-1, the V gene TRBV19; no clear D gene. This CDR3 spans 13 amino acids. Germline assignment: CDR1 LNHDA and CDR2 SQIVND (reference sequence). The V gene lost 7 bases and the J gene lost 4 bases, with 11 bases spanning the gap. This CDR3 is CASKDHDYNEQFF. The CDR3 DNA is TGTGCCAGTAAAGACCACGATTACAATGAGCAGTTCTTC.

The rearrangement uses TRBV9 and TRBJ2-3, with D unresolved. Germline V CDR1 and CDR2: SGDLS, YYNGEE. CDR3 size: 13 residues. Trimming left V 3 bases short and J 2 bases short, with 7 bases between. The CDR3 DNA is TGTGCCAGCAGCGACCGGGTCACAGATACGCAGTATTTT. Amino acids: CASSDRVTDTQYF.

This sequence joins TRBV27 and TRBJ2-1; no clear D gene. CDR1 and CDR2 from the germline V gene are MNHEY and SMNVEV (reference sequence). Between the trimmed V and J ends, which lost 0 bases and 4 bases, there was a span of 7 bases. The CDR3 totals 14 residues. CDR3 coding DNA: TGTGCCAGCAGTTTATCGCCCAAATACAATGAGCAGTTCTTC. This encodes CASSLSPKYNEQFF.

The chain uses TRBV9 and TRBJ2-1; TRBD2 might be the D (5 bases). The germline V gene encodes CDR1 SGDLS and CDR2 YYNGEE. This CDR3 contains 13 residues. The V end lost 0 bases, the J end lost 9 bases, and 10 bases lay between the germline ends. The CDR3 sequence is CASSVGASTEQFF. The CDR3 DNA reads TGTGCCAGCAGCGTAGGGGCTAGCACTGAGCAGTTCTTC.